The 20 T cell receptor beta chains below all came from one sample that was sequenced in a study of T cell responses to AZD1222 COVID-19 vaccine. Only in-frame clones appear in the TCRdb table, and some are missing; sequencing was by immunoSEQ multiplex PCR. The sample consists of 150,000 or so clones, around nine tenths of them appearing once. This specimen was peripheral blood, taken on day 0 of AZD1222 vaccination. These receptors were obtained from an adult in good health.

The chain employs TRBV27 and TRBJ1-6; D is unclear. The CDR3 length is 15 residues. V was trimmed by 5 bases and J by 7 bases, leaving 15 bases between them. Germline V CDR1 and CDR2: MNHEY, SMNVEV (reference sequence). CDR3 in DNA: TGTGCCAGCAGTACCTCGCCGGGTCTCAATTCACCCCTCCACTTT. This encodes CASSTSPGLNSPLHF.

The table lists this clone with a count of one. The rearrangement uses TRBV30 and TRBJ1-1; a weak D match, TRBD1 (5 bases). Between the trimmed V and J ends, which lost 0 bases and 5 bases, there was a span of 16 bases. CDR1 GTSNPN and CDR2 SVGIG come from the germline V gene (reference sequence). This CDR3 comprises 15 residues. The DNA for the CDR3 is TGTGCCTGGAGTGTATGGGGGTCAAAGTTGACTGAAGCTTTCTTT. It translates to CAWSVWGSKLTEAFF.

The chain carries TRBV21-1 and TRBJ2-1. TRBV21-1 is classified as a pseudogene. This CDR3 is 15 amino acids long. CDR3 residues: CASTNRDLIGNEQFF. The CDR3 bases are TGTGCCAGCACCAACCGGGACCTCATTGGGAATGAGCAGTTCTTC.

The chain carries TRBV2 and TRBJ1-5; D possibly corresponds to TRBD1 (5 bases). Trimming removed 7 bases from V and 7 bases from J, with 11 bases in between. CDR1 is SNHLY, CDR2 FYNNEI, per germline. The CDR3 is 12 amino acids. The CDR3 region has the DNA TGTGCCAGCAATGTCAGGGCGCAGCCCCAGCATTTT. This codes for CASNVRAQPQHF.

The chain has TRBV10-3 and TRBJ2-3; D call uncertain. With 6 bases removed from V and 2 bases from J, the gap between germline ends came to 15 bases. Germline values: CDR1 ENHRY, CDR2 SYGVKD. The CDR3 is 15 residues long. The CDR3, as DNA: TGTGCCATCAGCGCACGTCGGAAGGACACAGATACGCAGTATTTT. Protein sequence: CAISARRKDTDTQYF.

The V call is TRBV25-1, the J call TRBJ1-3; D ambiguous. Germline V lookup: CDR1 MGHDK, CDR2 SYGVNS. The CDR3 length is 15 residues. Trimming took off 1 base at V and 3 bases at J, with 10 bases between the two ends. The CDR3 loop reads CASSESQIVGNTIYF. The CDR3 coding sequence is TGTGCCAGCAGTGAATCACAGATAGTTGGAAACACCATATATTTT.

This clone was seen a few times. The chain has TRBV6-4 and TRBJ2-1, with D possibly being TRBD2 (6 bases). V was trimmed by 0 bases and J by 8 bases, leaving 14 bases between them. The CDR3 length is 15 residues. Looked up from germline, CDR1 is MRHNA and CDR2 is SNTAGT. CDR3 region: CASSDSGGADDEQFF. The CDR3 nucleotides are TGTGCCAGCAGTGACTCTGGCGGGGCGGACGATGAGCAGTTCTTC.

The V and J genes are TRBV6-4 and TRBJ1-1, with D tentatively TRBD1 (6 bases). This CDR3 is built from 15 residues. V lost 7 bases and J 0 bases, leaving 15 bases between the germline ends. Per germline, CDR1 MRHNA and CDR2 SNTAGT. CDR3 sequence (DNA): TGTGCCAGCAAAAGGGAGGACAGTATGAACACTGAAGCTTTCTTT. It codes for CASKREDSMNTEAFF.

The CDR3 DNA is TGTGCCAGCAGAACCGGGACTACGGTGCAGTTCTTC. The encoded protein is CASRTGTTVQFF. The chain links TRBV6-5 to TRBJ2-1; 7 bases fit TRBD2. The CDR3 extends over 12 amino acids. Germline CDR1 and CDR2: MNHEY and SVGAGI. With V trimmed by 6 bases and J by 12 bases, 8 bases remained unmatched.

This chain links TRBV20-1 with TRBJ1-1; 7 nucleotides align to TRBD1. Germline V CDR1 and CDR2: DFQATT, SNEGSKA (reference sequence). The junction had 2 bases not matched to a gene; V was cut back by 3 bases and J by 1 base. This CDR3 contains 13 residues. CDR3 residues: CSASRTGNTEAFF. The CDR3 nucleotides read TGCAGTGCTAGTCGGACAGGGAACACTGAAGCTTTCTTT.

This clone has only one observation. This rearrangement joins TRBV5-1 to TRBJ2-3; D might be TRBD2 (5 bases). The CDR3 length is 15 residues. Deletions cut 0 bases from V and 2 bases from J, with 10 bases between. Germline lookup yields CDR1 SGHRS and CDR2 YFSETQ. In nucleotides, the CDR3 is TGCGCCAGCAGCTTGGGCGCGGGCACCACAGATACGCAGTATTTT. Amino acids: CASSLGAGTTDTQYF.

This clone was counted a single time. The chain recombines TRBV13 with TRBJ2-2, with D perhaps TRBD1 or TRBD2 (7 bases each). Germline CDR1 is PRHDT and CDR2 is FYEKMQ (reference sequence). The V end lost 6 bases, the J end lost 0 bases, and 14 bases lay between the germline ends. The CDR3 runs to 16 residues. The CDR3 loop is CASSPRGGANTGELFF. The CDR3 bases are TGTGCCAGCAGTCCCAGGGGGGGCGCGAACACCGGGGAGCTGTTTTTT.

The chain uses TRBV30 and TRBJ1-1; 7 bases fit TRBD1. The CDR3 is made up of 15 amino acids. Trimming took 1 base from V and 1 from J; bases not matched to a gene: 6. The germline V gene has CDR1 GTSNPN and CDR2 SVGIG (reference sequence). The CDR3 nucleotides read TGTGCCTGGAGTGGCTCGACAGGGTGGAACACTGAAGCTTTCTTT. It encodes CAWSGSTGWNTEAFF.

The chain recombines TRBV2 with TRBJ1-4; 11 bases align to TRBD1. The V gene's germline CDR1 is SNHLY and CDR2 FYNNEI. The CDR3 length is 13 residues. V was pared by 9 bases and J by 7 bases, with 4 bases of the junction left unmatched. The chain's CDR3 is CASSGTGGEKLFF. In DNA, the CDR3 is TGTGCCAGTTCCGGGACAGGGGGTGAAAAACTGTTTTTT.

The chain employs TRBV19 and TRBJ1-1, with D unclear. Between the trimmed V and J ends, which lost 5 bases and 5 bases, there was a span of 18 bases. The CDR3 is made up of 15 amino acids. Germline-derived CDR1 and CDR2 are LNHDA and SQIVND (reference sequence). In nucleotides, the CDR3 is TGTGCCAGTAGTGCCTACGTAGGACGCGGGACTGAAGCTTTCTTT. Translating it yields CASSAYVGRGTEAFF.

The chain uses TRBV7-6 and TRBJ2-3; 9 bases align to TRBD2. Germline trimming cut 0 bases from V and 2 bases from J; bases unmatched to any gene: 15. The CDR3 extends over 20 amino acids. Germline V gene sequence: CDR1 SGHVS, CDR2 FNYEAQ. CDR3 sequence (DNA): TGTGCCAGCAGCTTAGCACCCCCCTCTGGCCTAGCGGGACCCACAGATACGCAGTATTTT. Its translation: CASSLAPPSGLAGPTDTQYF. The full variable domain, completed using reference TRBV7-6 and TRBJ2-3, is GAGVSQSPRYKVTKRGQDVALRCDPISGHVSLYWYRQALGQGPEFLTYFNYEAQQDKSGLPNDRFSAERPEGSISTLTIQRTEQRDSAMYRCASSLAPPSGLAGPTDTQYFGPGTRLTVL.

The chain carries TRBV9 and TRBJ1-5, with D perhaps TRBD1 (6 bases). V was shortened by 3 bases and J by 0 bases, with 19 bases between the two germline ends. Per the germline V gene, CDR1 is SGDLS and CDR2 is YYNGEE. CDR3 length: 18 residues. CDR3 loop: CASSEGRGGPYSNQPQHF. The CDR3 coding sequence is TGTGCCAGCAGCGAGGGTAGGGGGGGTCCTTATAGCAATCAGCCCCAGCATTTT.

The CDR3 DNA sequence: TGTGCCAGCAGCCCCCGGCAGGGGGGAGCTTTCTTT. Translation: CASSPRQGGAFF. This rearrangement joins TRBV9 to TRBJ1-1, with 7 bases fitting TRBD1. The length of the CDR3 is 12 residues. Germline V gene lookup returns CDR1 SGDLS and CDR2 YYNGEE. Trimming cost V 4 bases and J 10 bases; bases outside gene matches: 7.

This clone has only one observation. The rearrangement uses TRBV24-1 and TRBJ2-5; 8 bases map to TRBD1. CDR3 size: 15 residues. V lost 1 base and J lost 0; bases outside the gene matches: 0. Germline-derived CDR1 and CDR2 are KGHDR and SFDVKD. As DNA, the CDR3 is TGTGCCACCAGTGATTTACAGGGGGACCAAGAGACCCAGTACTTC. Its translation: CATSDLQGDQETQYF.

The rearrangement links TRBV7-9 to TRBJ1-2, with unresolved D. Germline-derived CDR1 and CDR2 are SEHNR and FQNEAQ (reference sequence). CDR3 length: 13 amino acids. Trimming shortened V by 0 bases and J by 3 bases, and 5 bases separated the two germline ends. CDR3 protein: CASSLAGDYGYTF. Here the CDR3 DNA reads TGTGCCAGCAGCTTAGCCGGAGACTATGGCTACACCTTC.